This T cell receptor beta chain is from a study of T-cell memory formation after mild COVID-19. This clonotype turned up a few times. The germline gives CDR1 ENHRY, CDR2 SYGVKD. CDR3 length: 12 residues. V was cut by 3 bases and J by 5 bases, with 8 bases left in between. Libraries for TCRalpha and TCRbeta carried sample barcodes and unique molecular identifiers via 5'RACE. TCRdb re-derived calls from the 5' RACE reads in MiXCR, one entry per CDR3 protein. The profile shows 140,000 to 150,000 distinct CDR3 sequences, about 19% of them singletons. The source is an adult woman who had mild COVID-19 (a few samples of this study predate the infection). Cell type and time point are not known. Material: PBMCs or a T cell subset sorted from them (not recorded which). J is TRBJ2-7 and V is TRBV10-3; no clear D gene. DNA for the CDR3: TGTGCCATCAGTGATCCTCCTAACGAGCAGTACTTC. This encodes CAISDPPNEQYF.